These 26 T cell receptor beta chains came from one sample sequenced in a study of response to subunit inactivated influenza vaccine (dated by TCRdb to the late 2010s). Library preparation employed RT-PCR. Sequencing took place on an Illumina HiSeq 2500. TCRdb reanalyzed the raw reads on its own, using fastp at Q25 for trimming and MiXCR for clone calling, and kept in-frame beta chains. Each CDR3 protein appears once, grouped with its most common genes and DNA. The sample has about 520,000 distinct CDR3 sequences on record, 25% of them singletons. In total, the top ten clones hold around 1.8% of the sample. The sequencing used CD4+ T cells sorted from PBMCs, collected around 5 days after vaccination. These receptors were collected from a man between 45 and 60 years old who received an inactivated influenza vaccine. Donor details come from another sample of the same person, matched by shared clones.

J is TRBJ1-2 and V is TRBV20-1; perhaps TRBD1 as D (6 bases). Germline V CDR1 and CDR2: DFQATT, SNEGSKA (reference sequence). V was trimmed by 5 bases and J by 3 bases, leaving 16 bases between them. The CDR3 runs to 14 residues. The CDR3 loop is CSAGPRGVHYGYTF. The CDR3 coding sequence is TGCAGTGCTGGCCCAAGGGGGGTCCACTATGGCTACACCTTC.

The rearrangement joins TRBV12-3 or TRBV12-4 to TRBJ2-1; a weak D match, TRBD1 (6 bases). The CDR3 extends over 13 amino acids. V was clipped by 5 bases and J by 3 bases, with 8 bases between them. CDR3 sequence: CASSGQSYNEQFF. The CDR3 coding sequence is TGTGCCAGCAGTGGACAGAGCTACAATGAGCAGTTCTTC.

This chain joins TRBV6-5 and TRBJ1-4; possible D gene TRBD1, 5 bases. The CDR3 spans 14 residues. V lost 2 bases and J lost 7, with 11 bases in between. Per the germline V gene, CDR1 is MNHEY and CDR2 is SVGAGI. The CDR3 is CASSYGGSGEKLFF. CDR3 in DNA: TGTGCCAGCAGTTACGGGGGAAGTGGTGAAAAACTGTTTTTT.

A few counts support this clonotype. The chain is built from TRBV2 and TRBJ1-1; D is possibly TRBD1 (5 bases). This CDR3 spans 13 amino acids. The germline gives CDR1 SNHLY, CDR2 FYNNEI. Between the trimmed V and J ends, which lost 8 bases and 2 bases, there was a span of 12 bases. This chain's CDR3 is CASAGPTNTEAFF. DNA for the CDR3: TGTGCCAGCGCGGGACCGACAAACACTGAAGCTTTCTTT.

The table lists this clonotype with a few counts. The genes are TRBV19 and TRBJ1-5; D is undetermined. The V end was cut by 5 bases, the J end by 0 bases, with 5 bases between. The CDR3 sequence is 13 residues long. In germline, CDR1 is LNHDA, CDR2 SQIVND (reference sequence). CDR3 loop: CASSLFSNQPQHF. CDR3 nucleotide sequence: TGTGCCAGTAGTCTCTTTAGCAATCAGCCCCAGCATTTT.

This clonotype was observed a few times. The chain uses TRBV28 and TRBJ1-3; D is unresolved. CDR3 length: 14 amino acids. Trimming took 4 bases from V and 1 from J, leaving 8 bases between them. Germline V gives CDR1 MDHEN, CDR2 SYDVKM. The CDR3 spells CASSSPASGNTIYF. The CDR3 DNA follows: TGTGCCAGCAGTTCACCAGCTTCTGGAAACACCATATATTTT.

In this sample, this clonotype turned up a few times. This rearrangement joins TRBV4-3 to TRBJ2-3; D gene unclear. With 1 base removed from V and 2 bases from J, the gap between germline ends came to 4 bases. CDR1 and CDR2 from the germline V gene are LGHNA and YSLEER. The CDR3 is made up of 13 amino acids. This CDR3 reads CASSQANTDTQYF. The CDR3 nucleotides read TGCGCCAGCAGCCAAGCGAACACAGATACGCAGTATTTT.

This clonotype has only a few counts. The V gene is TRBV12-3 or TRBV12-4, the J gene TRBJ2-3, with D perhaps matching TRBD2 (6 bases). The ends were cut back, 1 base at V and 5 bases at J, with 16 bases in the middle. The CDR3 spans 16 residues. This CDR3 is CASSLGPSPGEDTQYF. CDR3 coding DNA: TGTGCCAGCAGTTTAGGACCGAGTCCGGGAGAAGATACGCAGTATTTT.

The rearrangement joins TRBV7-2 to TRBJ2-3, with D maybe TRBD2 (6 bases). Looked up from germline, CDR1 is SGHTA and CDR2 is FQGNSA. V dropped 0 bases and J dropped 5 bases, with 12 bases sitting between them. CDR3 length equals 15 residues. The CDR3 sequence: CASSLATPGRDTQYF. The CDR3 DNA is TGTGCCAGCAGCTTAGCTACCCCCGGGAGAGATACGCAGTATTTT. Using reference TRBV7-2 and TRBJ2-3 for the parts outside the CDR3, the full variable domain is GAGVSQSPSNKVTEKGKDVELRCDPISGHTALYWYRQSLGQGLEFLIYFQGNSAPDKSGLPSDRFSAERTGGSVSTLTIQRTQQEDSAVYLCASSLATPGRDTQYFGPGTRLTVL.

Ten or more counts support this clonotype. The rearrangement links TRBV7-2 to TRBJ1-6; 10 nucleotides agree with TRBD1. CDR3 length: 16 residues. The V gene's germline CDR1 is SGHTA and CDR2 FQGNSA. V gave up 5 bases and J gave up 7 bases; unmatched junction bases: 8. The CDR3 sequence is CASSASRTGGNSPLHF. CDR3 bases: TGTGCCAGCAGCGCCTCTCGGACAGGGGGAAATTCACCCCTCCACTTT.

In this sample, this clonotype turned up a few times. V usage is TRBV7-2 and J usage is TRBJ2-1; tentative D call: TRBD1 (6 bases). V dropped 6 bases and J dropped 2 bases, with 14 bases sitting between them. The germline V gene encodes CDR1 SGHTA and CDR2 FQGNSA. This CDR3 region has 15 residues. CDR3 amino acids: CASRRNRDTYNEQFF. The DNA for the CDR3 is TGTGCCAGCAGACGTAACCGGGACACCTACAATGAGCAGTTCTTC.

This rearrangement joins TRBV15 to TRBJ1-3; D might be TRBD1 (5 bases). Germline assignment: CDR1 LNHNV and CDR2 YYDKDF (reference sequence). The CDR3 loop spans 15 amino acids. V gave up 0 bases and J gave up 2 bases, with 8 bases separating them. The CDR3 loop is CATSRDMGAGNTIYF. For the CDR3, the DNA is TGTGCCACCAGCAGAGATATGGGGGCTGGAAACACCATATATTTT.

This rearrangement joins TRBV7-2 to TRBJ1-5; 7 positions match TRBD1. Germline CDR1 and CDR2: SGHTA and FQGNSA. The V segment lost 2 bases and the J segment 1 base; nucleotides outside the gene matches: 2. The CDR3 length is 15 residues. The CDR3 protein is CASSLSGQSNQPQHF. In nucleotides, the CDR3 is TGTGCCAGCAGCTTATCGGGACAGAGCAATCAGCCCCAGCATTTT.

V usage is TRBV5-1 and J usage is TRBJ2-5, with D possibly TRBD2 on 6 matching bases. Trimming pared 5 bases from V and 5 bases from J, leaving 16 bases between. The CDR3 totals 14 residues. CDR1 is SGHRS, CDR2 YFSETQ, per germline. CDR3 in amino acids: CASSQSGPEETQYF. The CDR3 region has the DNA TGCGCCAGCAGTCAAAGCGGGCCAGAGGAGACCCAGTACTTC.

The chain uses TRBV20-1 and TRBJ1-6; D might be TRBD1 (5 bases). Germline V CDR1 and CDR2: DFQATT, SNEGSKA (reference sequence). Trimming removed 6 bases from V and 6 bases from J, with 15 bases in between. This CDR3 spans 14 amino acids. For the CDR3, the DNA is TGCAGTGCCTCCTCCAGGGTGGCTAATTCACCCCTCCACTTT. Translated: CSASSRVANSPLHF.

CDR3 in amino acids: CASSAGTGPPNGYTF. The CDR3 nucleotides read TGTGCCAGCAGTGCGGGGACAGGGCCTCCGAATGGCTACACCTTC. This rearrangement joins TRBV6-4 to TRBJ1-2, with 9 nucleotides matching TRBD1. The CDR3 contains 15 residues. The germline V gene has CDR1 MRHNA and CDR2 SNTAGT. V shed 4 bases and J 6 bases; nucleotides not matched to a gene: 9.

CDR3 region: CASSPRTAGPYEQYF. The CDR3 DNA reads as TGTGCCAGCAGCCCAAGGACCGCCGGGCCCTACGAGCAGTACTTC. This chain links TRBV7-9 with TRBJ2-7; no clear D. V dropped 5 bases and J dropped 2 bases, with 16 bases sitting between them. The CDR3 extends over 15 amino acids. Germline V gene lookup returns CDR1 SEHNR and CDR2 FQNEAQ (reference sequence).

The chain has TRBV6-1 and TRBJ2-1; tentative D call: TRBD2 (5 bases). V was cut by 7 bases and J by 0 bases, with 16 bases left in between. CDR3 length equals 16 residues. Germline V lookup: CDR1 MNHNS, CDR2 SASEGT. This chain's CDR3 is CASKQTGLSSYNEQFF. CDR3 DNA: TGTGCCAGCAAACAAACGGGGTTGAGCTCCTACAATGAGCAGTTCTTC.

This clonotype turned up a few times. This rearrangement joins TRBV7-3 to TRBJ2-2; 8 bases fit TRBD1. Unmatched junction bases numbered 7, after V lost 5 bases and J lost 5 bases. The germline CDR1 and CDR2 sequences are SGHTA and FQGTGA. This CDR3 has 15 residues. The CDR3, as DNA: TGTGCCAGCAGCCCAACAGGGGGTAGAACCGGGGAGCTGTTTTTT. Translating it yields CASSPTGGRTGELFF. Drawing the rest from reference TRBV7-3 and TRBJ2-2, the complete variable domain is GAGVSQTPSNKVTEKGKYVELRCDPISGHTALYWYRQSLGQGPEFLIYFQGTGAADDSGLPNDRFFAVRPEGSVSTLKIQRTERGDSAVYLCASSPTGGRTGELFFGEGSRLTVL.

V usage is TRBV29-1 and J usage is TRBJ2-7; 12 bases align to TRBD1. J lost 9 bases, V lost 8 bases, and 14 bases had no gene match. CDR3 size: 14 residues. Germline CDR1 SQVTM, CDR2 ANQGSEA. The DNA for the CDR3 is TGCAGCACCACCTCCGGGACAGGGGGCGGAGTGCAGTACTTC. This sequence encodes CSTTSGTGGGVQYF.

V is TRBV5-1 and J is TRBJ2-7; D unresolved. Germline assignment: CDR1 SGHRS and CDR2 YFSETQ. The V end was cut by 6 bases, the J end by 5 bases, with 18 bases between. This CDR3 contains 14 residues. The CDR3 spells CASKVQVRSHEQYF. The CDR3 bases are TGCGCCAGCAAAGTTCAGGTTCGTAGTCACGAGCAGTACTTC.

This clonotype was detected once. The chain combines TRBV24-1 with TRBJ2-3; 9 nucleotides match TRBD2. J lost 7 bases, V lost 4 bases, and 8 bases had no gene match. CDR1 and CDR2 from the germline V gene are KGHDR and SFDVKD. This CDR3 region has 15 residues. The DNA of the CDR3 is TGTGCCACCAGTGACCGCCGGACTAGCGTAAATACGCAGTATTTT. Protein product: CATSDRRTSVNTQYF.

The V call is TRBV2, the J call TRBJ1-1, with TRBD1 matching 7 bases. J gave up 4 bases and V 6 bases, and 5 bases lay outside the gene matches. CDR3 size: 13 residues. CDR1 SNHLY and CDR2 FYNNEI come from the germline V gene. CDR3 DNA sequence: TGTGCCAGCAGCGGGGACAGCGGCACTGAAGCTTTCTTT. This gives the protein CASSGDSGTEAFF. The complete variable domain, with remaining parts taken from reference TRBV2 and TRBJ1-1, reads EPEVTQTPSHQVTQMGQEVILRCVPISNHLYFYWYRQILGQKVEFLVSFYNNEISEKSEIFDDQFSVERPDGSNFTLKIRSTKLEDSAMYFCASSGDSGTEAFFGQGTRLTVV.

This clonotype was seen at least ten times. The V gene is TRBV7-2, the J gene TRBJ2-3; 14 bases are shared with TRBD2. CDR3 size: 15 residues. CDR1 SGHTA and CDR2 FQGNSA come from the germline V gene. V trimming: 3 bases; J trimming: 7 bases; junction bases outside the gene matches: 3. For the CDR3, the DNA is TGTGCCAGCAGCTTTGGACTAGCGGGAGGTAATACGCAGTATTTT. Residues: CASSFGLAGGNTQYF.

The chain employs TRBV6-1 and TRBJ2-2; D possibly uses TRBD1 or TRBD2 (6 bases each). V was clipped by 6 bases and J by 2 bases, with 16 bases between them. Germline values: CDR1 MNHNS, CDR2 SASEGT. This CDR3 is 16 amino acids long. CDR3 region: CASSPRRGANTGELFF. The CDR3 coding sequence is TGTGCCAGCAGCCCGCGGAGGGGGGCTAACACCGGGGAGCTGTTTTTT.

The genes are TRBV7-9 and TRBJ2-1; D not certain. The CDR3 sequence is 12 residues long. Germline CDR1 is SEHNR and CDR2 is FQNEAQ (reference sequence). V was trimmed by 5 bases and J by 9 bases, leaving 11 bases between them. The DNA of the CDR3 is TGTGCCAGCAGCCAGGCAAATTTTGAGCAGTTCTTC. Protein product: CASSQANFEQFF.